This record covers a single T cell receptor (beta chain). Its antigen is undetermined. The data originate from a study of cytomegalovirus exposure and HLA in healthy donors. Findings of the study overall: Published work reported that the classifier diagnosed cytomegalovirus status with high specificity and sensitivity. Cytomegalovirus association was assigned to over 150 TCR beta chains. Later analysis showed TCR association rates varying by HLA locus, highest for DRB1 and lowest for HLA-C. A few chains linked to CMV were shown in vitro to be specific for CMV antigens.

There are 18 residues in the CDR3. Germline V gene data show CDR1 as SGHTA and CDR2 as FQGTGA. Trimming took off 2 bases at V and 2 bases at J, with 21 bases between the two ends. PCR primers comprised 60 Vbeta and 13 Jbeta primers. The data were produced by immunoSEQ multiplex PCR, yet TCRdb's version contains in-frame clones alone and is incomplete. This sample yields 120,000 to 150,000 clones, of which about three quarters are seen a single time; 1.5% to 2% belongs to the top ten. The rearrangement uses TRBV7-3 and TRBJ1-2; perhaps TRBD1 as D (6 bases). The origin of this receptor is a female donor in good health and CMV-seronegative. The sample consisted of PBMCs. This CDR3 reads CASSLSLTTGKENYGYTF. The DNA for the CDR3 is TGTGCCAGCAGCTTATCCCTTACTACAGGGAAGGAAAACTATGGCTACACCTTC.